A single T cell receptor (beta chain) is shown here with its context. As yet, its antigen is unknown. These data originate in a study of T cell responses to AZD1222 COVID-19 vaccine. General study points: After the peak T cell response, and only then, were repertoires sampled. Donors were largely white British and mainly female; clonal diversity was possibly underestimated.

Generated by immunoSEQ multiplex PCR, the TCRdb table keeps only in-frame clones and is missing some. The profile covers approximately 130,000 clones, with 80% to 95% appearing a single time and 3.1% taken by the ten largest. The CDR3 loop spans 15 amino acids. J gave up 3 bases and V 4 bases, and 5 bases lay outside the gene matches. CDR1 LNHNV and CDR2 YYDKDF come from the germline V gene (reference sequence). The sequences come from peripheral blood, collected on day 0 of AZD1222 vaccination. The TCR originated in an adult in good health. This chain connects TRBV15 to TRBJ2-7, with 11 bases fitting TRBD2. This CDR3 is CATSTGLAGGYEQYF. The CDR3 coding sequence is TGTGCCACCAGCACAGGACTAGCGGGCGGCTACGAGCAGTACTTC.